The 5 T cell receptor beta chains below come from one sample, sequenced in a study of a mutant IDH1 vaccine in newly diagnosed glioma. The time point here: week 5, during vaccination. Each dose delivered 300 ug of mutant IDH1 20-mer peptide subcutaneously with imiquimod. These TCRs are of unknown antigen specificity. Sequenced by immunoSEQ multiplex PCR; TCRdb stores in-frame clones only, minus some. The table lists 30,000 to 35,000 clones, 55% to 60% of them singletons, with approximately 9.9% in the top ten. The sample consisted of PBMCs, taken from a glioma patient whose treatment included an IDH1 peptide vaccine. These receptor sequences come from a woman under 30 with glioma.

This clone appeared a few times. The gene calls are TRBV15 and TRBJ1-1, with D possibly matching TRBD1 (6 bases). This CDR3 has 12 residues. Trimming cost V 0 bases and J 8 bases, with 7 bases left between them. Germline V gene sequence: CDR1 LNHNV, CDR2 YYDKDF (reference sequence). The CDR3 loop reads CATSRDQGEAFF. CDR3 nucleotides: TGTGCCACCAGCAGAGATCAGGGGGAAGCTTTCTTT.

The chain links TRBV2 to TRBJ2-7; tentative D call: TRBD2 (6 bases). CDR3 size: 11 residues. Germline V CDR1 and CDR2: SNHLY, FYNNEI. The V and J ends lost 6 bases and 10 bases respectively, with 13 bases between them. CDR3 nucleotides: TGTGCCAGCAGAGACCGGGGGAAACAGTACTTC. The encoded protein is CASRDRGKQYF.

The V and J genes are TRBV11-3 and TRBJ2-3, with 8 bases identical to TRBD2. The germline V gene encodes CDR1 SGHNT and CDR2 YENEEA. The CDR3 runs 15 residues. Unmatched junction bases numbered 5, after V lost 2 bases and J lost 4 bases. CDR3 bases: TGTGCCAGCAGCTTACAAGCGGGAGTTGCAGATACGCAGTATTTT. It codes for CASSLQAGVADTQYF.

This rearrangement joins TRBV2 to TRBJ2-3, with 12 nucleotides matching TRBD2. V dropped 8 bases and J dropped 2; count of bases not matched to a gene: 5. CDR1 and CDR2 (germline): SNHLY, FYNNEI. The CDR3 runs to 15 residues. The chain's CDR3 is CASAGLAGNTDTQYF. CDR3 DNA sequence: TGTGCCAGCGCAGGACTAGCGGGGAACACAGATACGCAGTATTTT.

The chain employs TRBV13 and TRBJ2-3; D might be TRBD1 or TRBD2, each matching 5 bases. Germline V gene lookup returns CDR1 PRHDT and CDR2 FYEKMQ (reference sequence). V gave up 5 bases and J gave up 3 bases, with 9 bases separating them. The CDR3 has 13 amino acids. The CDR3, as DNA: TGTGCCAGCAGCCCCTGGGGGACAGATACGCAGTATTTT. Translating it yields CASSPWGTDTQYF.